This T cell receptor (beta chain) was identified in a study of T cells in Graves' hyperthyroidism and ophthalmopathy. General observations from the study: Most thyroid-expanded clonotypes above 0.001 were also found in blood.

The TCR beta CDR3 regions underwent amplification using RNA transcripts as the source. An initial round of RT-PCR targeting the TCR CDR3 relied on the HTBI primer set. TCRdb recomputed calls from the multiplex PCR reads with MiXCR, one row per CDR3 protein. The data show some 300,000 distinct CDR3 sequences, with approximately 18% seen just once and roughly 39% held by the top ten. After removal of 5 bases from V and 8 bases from J, the junction contained 6 bases not matched to a gene. The CDR3 is 13 residues long. Germline V gene data show CDR1 as SGHTA and CDR2 as FQGNSA. With regard to this clonotype: The target antigen is unknown.

The chain uses TRBV7-2 and TRBJ1-5; 7 bases agree with TRBD1. This TCR derives from a man between 45 and 60 years old with Graves' ophthalmopathy. Input material: blood. The CDR3 bases are TGTGCCAGCAGCCCGACAGGGATTAAGCCCCAGCATTTT. Its translation is CASSPTGIKPQHF.